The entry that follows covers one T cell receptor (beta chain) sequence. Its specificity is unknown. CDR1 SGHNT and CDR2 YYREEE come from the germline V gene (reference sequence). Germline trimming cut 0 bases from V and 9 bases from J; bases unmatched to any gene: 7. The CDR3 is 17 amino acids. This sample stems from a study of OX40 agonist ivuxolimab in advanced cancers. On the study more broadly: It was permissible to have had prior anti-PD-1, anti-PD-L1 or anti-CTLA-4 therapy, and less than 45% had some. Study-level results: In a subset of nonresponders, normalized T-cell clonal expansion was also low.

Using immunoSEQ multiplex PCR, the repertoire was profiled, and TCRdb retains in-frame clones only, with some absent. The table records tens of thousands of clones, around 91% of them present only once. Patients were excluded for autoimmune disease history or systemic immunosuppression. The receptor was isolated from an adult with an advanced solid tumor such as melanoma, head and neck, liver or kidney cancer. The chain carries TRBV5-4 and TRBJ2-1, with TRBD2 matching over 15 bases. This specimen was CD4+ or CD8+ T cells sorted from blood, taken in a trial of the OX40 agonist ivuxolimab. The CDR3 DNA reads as TGTGCCAGCAGCTTGGGGACTAGCGGGGGGGCCAGTATTGAGCAGTTCTTC. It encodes CASSLGTSGGASIEQFF. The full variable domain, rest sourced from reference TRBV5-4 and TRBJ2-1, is ETGVTQSPTHLIKTRGQQVTLRCSSQSGHNTVSWYQQALGQGPQFIFQYYREEENGRGNFPPRFSGLQFPNYSSELNVNALELDDSALYLCASSLGTSGGASIEQFFGPGTRLTVL.